This T cell receptor (beta chain) was identified during a study of CD8+ T cells in alopecia areata. Treatment specified: oral pan-JAK inhibitor, 5-10 mg twice daily. RNA extraction and reverse transcription yielded cDNA as sequencing template. Using immunoSEQ multiplex PCR, the repertoire was profiled, and TCRdb retains in-frame clones only, with some absent. This sample has approximately 150,000 clones, with roughly 60% found just once. Deletions cut 1 base from V and 2 bases from J, with 6 bases between. Germline values: CDR1 SGHNT, CDR2 YYREEE (reference sequence). This CDR3 has 13 amino acids. The chain couples TRBV5-4 to TRBJ2-5; D is ambiguous. The material sequenced was CD4+ T cells sorted from blood, taken at week 24, from a patient treated with tofacitinib. This TCR derives from a human donor with alopecia areata. CDR3 nucleotide sequence: TGTGCCAGCAGCTTGTACGAGCAAGAGACCCAGTACTTC. It yields the protein CASSLYEQETQYF.